A single sample gave rise to the 3 T cell receptor beta chains below, sequenced in a study of PD-1 blockade in classical Hodgkin lymphoma. Autologous stem cell transplantation was followed by relapse in every patient, and brentuximab vedotin exposure varied. The assay was immunoSEQ multiplex PCR, and TCRdb's table has in-frame clones only and misses some. Of around 91,000 clones listed, about nine tenths are singletons. The source material was peripheral blood mononuclear cells (PBMCs), sampled at baseline. Every receptor here comes from a human donor with classical Hodgkin lymphoma.

The gene calls are TRBV25-1 and TRBJ1-1; D might be TRBD1 (5 bases). The CDR3 runs 11 residues. CDR1 is MGHDK and CDR2 is SYGVNS in the germline V gene. V was shortened by 10 bases and J by 4 bases, with 10 bases between the two germline ends. CDR3 in DNA: TGTGCCACGGGGGGGGGCACTGAAGCTTTCTTT. Encoded protein: CATGGGTEAFF.

This clone was seen just once. The V and J genes are TRBV6-1 and TRBJ1-1; 7 positions match TRBD1. CDR1 and CDR2 (germline): MNHNS, SASEGT. This CDR3 comprises 14 residues. V was clipped by 1 base and J by 11 bases; unmatched bases: 10. CDR3 residues: CASSEVRQGVLAFF. For the CDR3, the DNA is TGTGCCAGCAGTGAAGTCCGGCAGGGGGTCTTGGCTTTCTTT.

The chain links TRBV6-5 to TRBJ2-3; no clear D. Looked up from germline, CDR1 is MNHEY and CDR2 is SVGAGI. The CDR3 sequence is 12 residues long. V lost 8 bases, J lost 1 base, and 7 bases lay in between. CDR3 bases: TGTGCCAGCGGGCTGCGCACAGATACGCAGTATTTT. Encoded protein: CASGLRTDTQYF.